The clone carrying this T cell receptor (beta chain) has a count of ten or more. Each CDR3 protein is one row after TCRdb ran MiXCR on the 5' RACE reads. This table holds 240,000 or so distinct CDR3 sequences, roughly 7% found once. The entry originates in a study of identical twins. Germline CDR1 is DFQATT and CDR2 is SNEGSKA (reference sequence). V lost 1 base, J lost 6 bases, and 11 bases stayed unmatched. This CDR3 has 15 amino acids. The same sample was also used in a study of yellow fever vaccine responses in identical twins.

This clonotype was obtained from a woman under 30 in good health. The chain couples TRBV20-1 to TRBJ2-7; 8 positions agree with TRBD1. The specimen sequenced was memory (CD45RO+) T cells sorted from blood. The CDR3 loop reads CSARVQGASRPEQYF. Written as DNA, the CDR3 is TGCAGTGCTAGAGTCCAGGGGGCCAGTCGGCCCGAGCAGTACTTC.